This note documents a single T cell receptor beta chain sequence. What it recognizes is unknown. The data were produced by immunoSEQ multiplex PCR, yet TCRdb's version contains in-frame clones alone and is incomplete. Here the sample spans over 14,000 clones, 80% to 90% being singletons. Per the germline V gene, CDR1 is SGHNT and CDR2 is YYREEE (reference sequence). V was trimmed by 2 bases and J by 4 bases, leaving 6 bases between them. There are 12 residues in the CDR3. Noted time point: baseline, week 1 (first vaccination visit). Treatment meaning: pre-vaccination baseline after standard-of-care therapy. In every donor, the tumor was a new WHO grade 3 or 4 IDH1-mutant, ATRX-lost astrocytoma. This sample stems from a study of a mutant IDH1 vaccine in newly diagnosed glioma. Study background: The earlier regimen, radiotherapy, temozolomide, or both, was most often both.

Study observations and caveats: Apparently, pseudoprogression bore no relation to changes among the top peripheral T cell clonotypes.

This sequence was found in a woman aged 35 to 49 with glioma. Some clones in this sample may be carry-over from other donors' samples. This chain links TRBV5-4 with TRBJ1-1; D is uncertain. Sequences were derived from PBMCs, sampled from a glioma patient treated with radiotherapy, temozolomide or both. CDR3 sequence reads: CASSFMGTEAFF. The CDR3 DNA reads TGTGCCAGCAGCTTTATGGGCACTGAAGCTTTCTTT.